Included here is one T cell receptor (beta chain) sequence, with context. The repertoire was sequenced with immunoSEQ multiplex PCR; TCRdb's copy has only in-frame clones and lacks some. The table includes some 9,900 clones, 88% detected once. The time point here: pre-treatment baseline. This record comes from a study of blood T cell dynamics during melanoma immunotherapy. CDR1 and CDR2 from the germline V gene are MGHRA and YSYEKL. This CDR3 has 17 amino acids. The chain joins TRBV4-1 to TRBJ2-5; possible D gene TRBD1, 6 bases. The J call is in doubt because the DNA end fits TRBJ2-7 better. This receptor was obtained from a human donor with melanoma. The sample was blood, taken from a patient treated with checkpoint blockade. The CDR3, as DNA: TGCGCCAGCAGCCAGGGGAGACAGGTCTATTACTCCTACGAGCAGTACTTC. Encoded protein: CASSQGRQVYYSYEQYF.